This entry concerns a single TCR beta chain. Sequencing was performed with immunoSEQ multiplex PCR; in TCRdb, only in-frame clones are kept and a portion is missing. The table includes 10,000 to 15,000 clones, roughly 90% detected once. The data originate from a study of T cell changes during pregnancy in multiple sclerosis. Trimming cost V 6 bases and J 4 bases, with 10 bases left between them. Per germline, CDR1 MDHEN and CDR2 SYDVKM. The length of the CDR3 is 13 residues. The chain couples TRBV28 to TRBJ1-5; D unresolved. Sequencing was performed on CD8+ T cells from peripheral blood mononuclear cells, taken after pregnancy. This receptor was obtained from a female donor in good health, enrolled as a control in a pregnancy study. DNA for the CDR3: TGTGCCAGCAGCCCGCTGAGGAATCAGCCCCAGCATTTT. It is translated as CASSPLRNQPQHF.